Detailed here is one T cell receptor (beta chain). This clone has only one observation. Its antigen remains unidentified. The record has no base qualities; no much larger clone is one base away. In Seattle, one collaborating source enrolled patients while the infection was active and tracked those patients longitudinally over the course of disease. Collaborating institutions collected whole blood in K2EDTA tubes following their own protocols. For TCRbeta analysis, collaborators shipped samples in one of three forms: frozen whole blood, isolated PBMCs, or DNA extracted from either of those sample types. TCRbeta CDR3 regions were amplified from genomic DNA using the immunoSEQ Assay, a bias-controlled multiplex PCR. Turning to the authors' computational methods: The number of nucleated cells in each sample was estimated from the amplification of reference gene primers within the assay. To quantify the absolute abundance of each unique TCRbeta CDR3 rearrangement, sequence reads were collapsed and filtered. For each sample, productive Simpson clonality was calculated as the square root of Simpson's diversity index over productive rearrangements. TCRdb obtained this table from immuneACCESS and retained in-frame rearrangements with V and J assigned. These tables miss some clones; where compared with another copy, unresolved V genes account for less than half of the shortfall, and the remainder is unexplained. That table furnishes V, J and clone size, whereas the DNA furnished D and trimming. For this sample there are about 180,000 clones; 80% to 85% appear just once. Of the sample, 12% is held by the ten largest clones.

The data were obtained in a study of blood T cell repertoires in COVID-19 (dated by TCRdb to 2019 to 2021). A note on the overall study: Samples from collaborators originated in the United States, Italy and Spain and spanned both the acute and convalescent phases of COVID-19. The prospective study material was composed of cDNA or gDNA derived from T cells, B-cell-depleted T cells, or PBMCs. Subjects who had been exposed to COVID-19, were actively infected with it, or had recovered from it provided the deeply sampled blood TCRbeta repertoires that made up the dataset. The repertoires were made available in a free public database intended to serve as a resource for research on the immune response to SARS-CoV-2. Samples came from the ongoing ImmuneRACE study (first 160 participants) plus 1,254 subjects from 6 global collaborators. A de-identified subject ID, COVID-19 status, age in years and sex were almost always included in the sample metadata. HLA class I and class II types, where available, came from metadata supplied by the sample provider rather than from assay-based typing. Study-wide conclusions, independent of this receptor: Clinical and demographic metadata were provided uncurated, with the amount varying by source and participant.

Sequencing input: peripheral blood. This clonotype was sampled from a woman at least 80 years old with COVID-19, enrolled during active disease.

The bases are TGTGCCAGCAGCTTGGGGACAAACTGGAAGCAGTACTTC. This translates into CASSLGTNWKQYF. The rearrangement combines TRBV7-9 with TRBJ2-7; TRBD1 might be the D gene, on 6 matching bases. The germline V gene (reference sequence) specifies SEHNR as CDR1 and FQNEAQ as CDR2. Cut back by 3 bases and 8 bases, the V and J ends lie 14 bases apart. Including cysteine and phenylalanine, the CDR3 has 13 amino acids. Only the CDR3 DNA is retained, 39 bases long and in frame from the first base.